A single sample is the source of the 9 T cell receptor beta chains below, sequenced in a study of T cell repertoires in cytomegalovirus infection. No antigen has been identified for these receptors. Each CDR3 protein gets one entry after TCRdb re-called the reads with MiXCR. The table shows approximately 910,000 distinct CDR3 sequences, with roughly 30% occurring only once. The material sequenced was cultured CD8+ T cells from PBMCs, taken from culture after CMV antigen stimulation. The receptors derive from a human donor in good health (CMV status not recorded). Some clones in this sample may be carry-over from other donors' samples.

This clonotype was detected only a few times. The rearrangement links TRBV6-5 to TRBJ2-1, with 8 bases identical to TRBD2. J was trimmed by 4 bases and V by 5 bases; bases with no gene match: 7. CDR1 is MNHEY and CDR2 is SVGAGI in the germline V gene. This CDR3 spans 15 amino acids. In nucleotides, the CDR3 is TGTGCCAGCAGTAACCTAGCGGGCCCATACAATGAGCAGTTCTTC. Residues: CASSNLAGPYNEQFF.

This clonotype was recorded a few times. V gene TRBV7-9 combines with J gene TRBJ1-2; D is unresolved. Trimming shortened V by 1 base and J by 6 bases, and 12 bases separated the two germline ends. The length of the CDR3 is 14 residues. Germline-derived CDR1 and CDR2 are SEHNR and FQNEAQ (reference sequence). The CDR3: CASSLGEGNHGYTF. The DNA of the CDR3 is TGTGCCAGCAGCTTAGGAGAAGGGAACCATGGCTACACCTTC. Full variable domain (outside the CDR3, taken from reference TRBV7-9 and TRBJ1-2): DTGVSQNPRHKITKRGQNVTFRCDPISEHNRLYWYRQTLGQGPEFLTYFQNEAQLEKSRLLSDRFSAERPKGSFSTLEIQRTEQGDSAMYLCASSLGEGNHGYTFGSGTRLTVV.

This clonotype was seen at least ten times. V and J are TRBV7-8 and TRBJ1-4, with 7 positions matching TRBD1. V dropped 5 bases and J dropped 0; count of bases not matched to a gene: 12. This CDR3 is built from 18 residues. CDR1 and CDR2 from the germline V gene are SGHVS and FQNEAQ. CDR3 sequence reads: CASSIIDRALATNEKLFF. The DNA of the CDR3 is TGTGCCAGCAGCATCATCGACAGGGCCCTTGCAACTAATGAAAAACTGTTTTTT.

This sequence joins TRBV25-1 and TRBJ1-1; D remains unclear. The germline V gene has CDR1 MGHDK and CDR2 SYGVNS. This CDR3 contains 14 residues. The V and J ends lost 5 bases and 1 base respectively, with 11 bases between them. The CDR3 DNA follows: TGTGCCAGCAGTTCAGGTGTTGGGAACACTGAAGCTTTCTTT. It translates to CASSSGVGNTEAFF.

J is TRBJ1-2 and V is TRBV9; a weak D match, TRBD1 (5 bases). Germline loops: CDR1 SGDLS, CDR2 YYNGEE. With 0 bases removed from V and 4 bases from J, the gap between germline ends came to 19 bases. This CDR3 region has 17 residues. The CDR3 sequence is CASSVAGAGSLIYGYTF. The DNA of the CDR3 is TGTGCCAGCAGCGTAGCTGGGGCCGGAAGCCTAATCTATGGCTACACCTTC. The full variable domain, its missing parts supplied by reference TRBV9 and TRBJ1-2, is DSGVTQTPKHLITATGQRVTLRCSPRSGDLSVYWYQQSLDQGLQFLIQYYNGEERAKGNILERFSAQQFPDLHSELNLSSLELGDSALYFCASSVAGAGSLIYGYTFGSGTRLTVV.

The rearrangement joins TRBV2 to TRBJ1-1; 10 bases are shared with TRBD1. The V gene's germline CDR1 is SNHLY and CDR2 FYNNEI. The trim removed 3 bases at V and 1 base at J, leaving 2 bases unmatched. This CDR3 region has 15 residues. The CDR3: CASSEDRGENTEAFF. CDR3 nucleotide sequence: TGTGCCAGCAGTGAGGACAGGGGGGAGAACACTGAAGCTTTCTTT.

Points on this clonotype: One end of the junction varies from germline; a read error may be responsible. The chain combines TRBV7-9 with TRBJ1-6; 7 nucleotides match TRBD1. CDR1 is SEHNR and CDR2 is FQNEAQ in the germline V gene (reference sequence). The CDR3 spans 15 residues. The CDR3: CAVSLGTEVNSPLYF. For the CDR3, the DNA is TGTGCTGTCAGCTTAGGGACAGAGGTTAATTCACCCCTCTACTTT.

This clonotype occurred a few times. V gene TRBV12-5 combines with J gene TRBJ2-5, with D perhaps TRBD1 (6 bases). Trimming removed 0 bases at V and 5 bases at J, with 16 bases between. CDR3 length: 16 amino acids. Germline V gene sequence: CDR1 LGHNT, CDR2 FRNRAP. CDR3 bases: TGTGCTAGTGGTTTGGTTGGGCAGGGGCCTTGGGAGACCCAGTACTTC. Its protein product is CASGLVGQGPWETQYF.

This clonotype has only a few counts. This rearrangement joins TRBV5-5 to TRBJ2-3; no firm D call. V was cut by 4 bases and J by 0 bases, with 18 bases left in between. CDR1 and CDR2 (germline): SGHKS, YYEKEE (reference sequence). This CDR3 is built from 17 residues. CDR3 nucleotides: TGTGCCAGCAGCCTCCAAGGACCTGGACCTAGCACAGATACGCAGTATTTT. Translating gives CASSLQGPGPSTDTQYF. The entire variable domain, with the rest obtained from reference TRBV5-5 and TRBJ2-3, is as follows: DAGVTQSPTHLIKTRGQQVTLRCSPISGHKSVSWYQQVLGQGPQFIFQYYEKEERGRGNFPDRFSARQFPNYSSELNVNALLLGDSALYLCASSLQGPGPSTDTQYFGPGTRLTVL.